This T cell receptor beta chain was recovered during a study of T-cell memory formation after mild COVID-19. Worth noting for this clonotype: The antigen remains unidentified.

The CDR3 sequence is 15 residues long. J lost 7 bases, V lost 4 bases, and 10 bases had no gene match. Germline V gene lookup returns CDR1 LGHDT and CDR2 YNNKEL (reference sequence). Study-level results: That cross-reactive memory joined was suggested by some responding clones appearing in pre-infection memory.

Each CDR3 protein gets one entry after TCRdb re-called the 5' RACE reads with MiXCR. The table has 350,000 to 500,000 distinct CDR3 sequences, roughly 20% seen once. Sequencing used PBMCs or a T cell subset sorted from them (not recorded which). The receptor comes from an adult woman who had mild COVID-19 (a few samples of this study predate the infection). Cell type and time point are not known. The gene calls are TRBV3-1 and TRBJ2-7; 10 positions agree with TRBD2. The CDR3 reads CASSPTSGTLGEQYF. The DNA of the CDR3 is TGTGCCAGCAGCCCCACTAGCGGGACCCTCGGGGAGCAGTACTTC.